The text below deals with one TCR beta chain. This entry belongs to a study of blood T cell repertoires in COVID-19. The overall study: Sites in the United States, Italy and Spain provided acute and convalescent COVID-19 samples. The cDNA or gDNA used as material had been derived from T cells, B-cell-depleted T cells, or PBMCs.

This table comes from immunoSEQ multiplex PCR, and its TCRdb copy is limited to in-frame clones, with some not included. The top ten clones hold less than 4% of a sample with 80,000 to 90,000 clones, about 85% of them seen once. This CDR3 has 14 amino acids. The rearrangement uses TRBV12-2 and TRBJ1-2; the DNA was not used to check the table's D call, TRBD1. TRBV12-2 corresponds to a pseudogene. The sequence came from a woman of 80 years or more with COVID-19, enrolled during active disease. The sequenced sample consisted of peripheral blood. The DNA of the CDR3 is TGTGCAAGTCGCCCAACACAGGGGCGGGTTGGCTACACCTTC. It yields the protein CASRPTQGRVGYTF.